Below are 2 T cell receptor beta chains sequenced from a single sample in a study of blood T cells in healthy people across ages. Sample-barcoded 5' priming and a J-beta primer mix drove a second PCR of 7 to 11 cycles. Via MiXCR, TCRdb re-called the 5' RACE reads, giving one row per CDR3 protein. The table records 650,000 to 1,000,000 distinct CDR3 sequences, 46% of them present only once. Sequencing input: blood. All receptors come from an older man in good health.

The table lists this clonotype with a few counts. V gene TRBV15 combines with J gene TRBJ1-6, with a weak D call TRBD1 (5 bases). CDR1 is LNHNV and CDR2 is YYDKDF in the germline V gene (reference sequence). The V and J ends lost 1 base and 9 bases respectively, with 10 bases between them. The CDR3 totals 14 residues. The CDR3 reads CATSRGRGGSPLHF. The DNA of the CDR3 is TGTGCCACCAGCAGAGGGAGGGGAGGTTCACCCCTCCACTTT.

The genes are TRBV20-1 and TRBJ1-1; D call uncertain. The germline gives CDR1 DFQATT, CDR2 SNEGSKA (reference sequence). The CDR3 length is 14 residues. V gave up 6 bases and J gave up 1 base, with 15 bases separating them. In DNA, the CDR3 is TGCAGTGCCCCAGCACTACTCGGGAACACTGAAGCTTTCTTT. Protein product: CSAPALLGNTEAFF.